This T cell receptor (beta chain) was profiled in a study of CD8 T cells in Susac syndrome. In the study overall: When blood was drawn, the patients with Susac syndrome were therapy-naive, on corticosteroids, or on intravenous immunoglobulin alone.

Study conclusions and caveats: Susac syndrome CD4+ T cell repertoires showed no clonal expansion.

Random hexamers served to reverse transcribe roughly 0.45 to 1 ug RNA. TCRdb reprocessed the immunoSEQ multiplex PCR reads with MiXCR, giving one entry per CDR3 protein. The sample yields 150,000 to 180,000 distinct CDR3 sequences, approximately 95% seen once. With regard to this clonotype: Its matching antigen is unknown.

The sample comprised CD4+ T cells from PBMCs. The receptor's source is a human donor with Susac syndrome.

The chain's CDR3 is CSAPGASSYEQYF. In nucleotides, the CDR3 is TGCAGTGCACCCGGGGCGAGCTCCTACGAGCAGTACTTC. The genes are TRBV20-1 and TRBJ2-7, with D perhaps being TRBD1 or TRBD2 (5 bases each). V was cut by 6 bases and J by 0 bases, with 12 bases left in between. The germline V gene has CDR1 DFQATT and CDR2 SNEGSKA (reference sequence). The CDR3 is made up of 13 amino acids.